The 3 T cell receptor beta chains in this list originate from one sample, sequenced in a study of T-cell memory formation after mild COVID-19 (dated by TCRdb to about 2021). Libraries came from 5' RACE. Sequencing relied on an Illumina NovaSeq 6000. TCRdb took the public reads, trimmed them with fastp at Q25, ran MiXCR for clone calling and kept in-frame beta chains. CDR3 protein duplicates are merged, each entry listing the most common genes and DNA. This sample lists 470,000 or so distinct CDR3 sequences; about 23% were detected once. The ten largest make up around an eighth of the sample. Sequencing was carried out using PBMCs or a T cell subset sorted from them (not recorded which). These receptors all come from an adult woman who had mild COVID-19 (a few samples of this study predate the infection). The sample titles of this study are shuffled in the database, so cell type and time point are left out; the donor was told from shared clones.

This clonotype was seen more than once but under ten times. The V and J genes are TRBV5-1 and TRBJ1-1, with D possibly matching TRBD1 (6 bases). From germline, CDR1 is SGHRS and CDR2 YFSETQ. Trimming shortened V by 6 bases and J by 3 bases, and 12 bases separated the two germline ends. The CDR3 spans 13 residues. The chain's CDR3 is CASTTGAYTEAFF. The CDR3 DNA is TGCGCCAGCACGACGGGGGCTTACACTGAAGCTTTCTTT.

This clonotype has more than one count but fewer than ten. The chain combines TRBV30 with TRBJ2-7; unclear D gene. The V end was cut by 3 bases, the J end by 3 bases, with 12 bases between. From germline, CDR1 is GTSNPN and CDR2 SVGIG (reference sequence). The CDR3 loop spans 13 amino acids. CDR3 nucleotide sequence: TGTGCCTGGAGAAGTCGCGCAGACTACGAGCAGTACTTC. Protein: CAWRSRADYEQYF.

A few counts support this clonotype. V and J are TRBV19 and TRBJ2-3; the match to TRBD1 covers 7 bases. V trimming: 0 bases; J trimming: 1 base; junction bases outside the gene matches: 4. CDR3 length: 16 amino acids. Per the germline V gene, CDR1 is LNHDA and CDR2 is SQIVND (reference sequence). CDR3 DNA sequence: TGTGCCAGTAGTATAGACTCCGGGACAGGCACAGATACGCAGTATTTT. It translates to CASSIDSGTGTDTQYF.